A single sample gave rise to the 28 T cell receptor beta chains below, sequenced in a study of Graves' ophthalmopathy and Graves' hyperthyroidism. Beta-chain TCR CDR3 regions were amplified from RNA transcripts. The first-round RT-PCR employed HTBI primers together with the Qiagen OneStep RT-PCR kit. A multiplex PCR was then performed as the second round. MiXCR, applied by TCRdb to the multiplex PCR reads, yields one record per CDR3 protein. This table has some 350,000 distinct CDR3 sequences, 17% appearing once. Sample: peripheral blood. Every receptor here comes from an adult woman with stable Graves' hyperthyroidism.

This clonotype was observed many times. DNA of the CDR3: TGTGCCAGCAGTCCGACAGGCCAGGGGGCTGGCGAGCAGTACTTC. This sequence encodes CASSPTGQGAGEQYF. This chain connects TRBV28 to TRBJ2-7, with 8 bases matching TRBD1. V shed 5 bases and J 6 bases; nucleotides not matched to a gene: 12. Looked up from germline, CDR1 is MDHEN and CDR2 is SYDVKM. The CDR3 runs 15 residues.

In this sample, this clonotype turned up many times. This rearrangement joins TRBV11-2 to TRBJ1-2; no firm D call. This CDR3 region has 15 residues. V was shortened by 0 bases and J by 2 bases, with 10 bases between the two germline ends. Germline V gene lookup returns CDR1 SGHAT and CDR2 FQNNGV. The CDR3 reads CASSLDMGGNYGYTF. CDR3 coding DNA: TGTGCCAGCAGCTTAGATATGGGAGGGAACTATGGCTACACCTTC.

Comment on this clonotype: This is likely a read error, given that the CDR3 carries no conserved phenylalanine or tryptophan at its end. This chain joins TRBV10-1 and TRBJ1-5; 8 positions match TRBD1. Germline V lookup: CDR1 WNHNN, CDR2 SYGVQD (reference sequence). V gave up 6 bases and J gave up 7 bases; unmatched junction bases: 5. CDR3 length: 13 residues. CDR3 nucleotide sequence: TGCGCCAGCAGGGAGACAGGGGAGCAGCCCCAGCATTAT. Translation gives CASRETGEQPQHY.

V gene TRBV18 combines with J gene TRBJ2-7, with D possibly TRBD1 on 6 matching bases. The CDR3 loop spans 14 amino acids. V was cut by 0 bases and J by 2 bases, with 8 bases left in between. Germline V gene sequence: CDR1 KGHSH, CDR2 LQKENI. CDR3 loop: CASSPPTGAYEQYF. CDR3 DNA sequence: TGTGCCAGCTCACCACCGACAGGAGCCTACGAGCAGTACTTC.

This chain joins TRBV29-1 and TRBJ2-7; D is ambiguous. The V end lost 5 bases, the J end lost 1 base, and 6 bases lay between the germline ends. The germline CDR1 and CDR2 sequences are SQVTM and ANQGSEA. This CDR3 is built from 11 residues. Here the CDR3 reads CSVSASYEQYF. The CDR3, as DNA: TGCAGCGTTAGTGCATCCTACGAGCAGTACTTC.

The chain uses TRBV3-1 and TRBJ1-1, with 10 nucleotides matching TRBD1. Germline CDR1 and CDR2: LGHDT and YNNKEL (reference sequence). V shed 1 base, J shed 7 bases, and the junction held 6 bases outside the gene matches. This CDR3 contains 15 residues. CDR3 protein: CASSQAGQGPGEAFF. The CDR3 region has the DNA TGTGCCAGCAGCCAAGCGGGACAGGGGCCGGGTGAAGCTTTCTTT.

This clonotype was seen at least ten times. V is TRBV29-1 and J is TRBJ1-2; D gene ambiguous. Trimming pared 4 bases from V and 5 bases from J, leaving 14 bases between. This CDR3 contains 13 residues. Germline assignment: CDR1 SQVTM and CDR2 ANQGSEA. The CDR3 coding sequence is TGCAGCGTTGTAATTGCGGAGATTTATGGCTACACCTTC. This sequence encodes CSVVIAEIYGYTF. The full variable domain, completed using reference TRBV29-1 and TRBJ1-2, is SAVISQKPSRDICQRGTSLTIQCQVDSQVTMMFWYRQQPGQSLTLIATANQGSEATYESGFVIDKFPISRPNLTFSTLTVSNMSPEDSSIYLCSVVIAEIYGYTFGSGTRLTVV.

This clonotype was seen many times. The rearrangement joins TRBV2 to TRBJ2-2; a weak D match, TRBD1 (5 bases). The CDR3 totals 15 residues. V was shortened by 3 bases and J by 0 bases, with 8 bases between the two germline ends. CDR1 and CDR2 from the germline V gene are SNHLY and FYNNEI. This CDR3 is CASSDDRANTGELFF. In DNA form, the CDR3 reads TGTGCCAGCAGTGACGACAGAGCGAACACCGGGGAGCTGTTTTTT.

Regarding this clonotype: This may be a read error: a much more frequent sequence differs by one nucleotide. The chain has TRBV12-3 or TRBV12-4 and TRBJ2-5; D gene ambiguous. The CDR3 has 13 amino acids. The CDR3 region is CASGLGSWETQYF. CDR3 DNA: TGTGCCAGCGGTTTAGGGTCCTGGGAGACCCAGTACTTC.

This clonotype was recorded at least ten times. CDR3 in amino acids: CSVVPGGRAYEQYF. As DNA, the CDR3 is TGCAGCGTTGTCCCTGGGGGAAGGGCCTACGAGCAGTACTTC. V usage is TRBV29-1 and J usage is TRBJ2-7, with D perhaps TRBD1 or TRBD2 (5 bases each). Germline values: CDR1 SQVTM, CDR2 ANQGSEA. Trimming pared 4 bases from V and 2 bases from J, leaving 15 bases between. This CDR3 spans 14 amino acids.

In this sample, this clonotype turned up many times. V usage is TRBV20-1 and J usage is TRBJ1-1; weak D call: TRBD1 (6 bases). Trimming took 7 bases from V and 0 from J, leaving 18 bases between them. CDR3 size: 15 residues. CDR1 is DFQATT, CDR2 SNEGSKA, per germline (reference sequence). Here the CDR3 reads CSVLKDRIMNTEAFF. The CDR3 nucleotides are TGCAGTGTCCTAAAGGACAGAATCATGAACACTGAAGCTTTCTTT.

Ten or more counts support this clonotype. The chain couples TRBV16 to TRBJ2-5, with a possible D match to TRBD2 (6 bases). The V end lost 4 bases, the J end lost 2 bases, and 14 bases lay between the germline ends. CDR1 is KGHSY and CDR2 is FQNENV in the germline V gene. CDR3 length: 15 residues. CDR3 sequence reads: CASSPPGVGQETQYF. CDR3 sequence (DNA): TGTGCCAGCAGCCCCCCGGGAGTGGGGCAAGAGACCCAGTACTTC.

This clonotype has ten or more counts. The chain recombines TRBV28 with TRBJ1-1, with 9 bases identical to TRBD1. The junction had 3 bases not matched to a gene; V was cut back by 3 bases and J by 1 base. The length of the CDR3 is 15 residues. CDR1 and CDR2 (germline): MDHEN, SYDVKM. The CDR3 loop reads CASSFTDRGNTEAFF. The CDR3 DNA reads TGTGCCAGCAGTTTTACGGACAGGGGGAACACTGAAGCTTTCTTT.

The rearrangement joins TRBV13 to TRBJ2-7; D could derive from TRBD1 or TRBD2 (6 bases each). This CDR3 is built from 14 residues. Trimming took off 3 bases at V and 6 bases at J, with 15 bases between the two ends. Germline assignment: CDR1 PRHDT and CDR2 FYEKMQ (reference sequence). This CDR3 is CASSFRRGPSEQYF. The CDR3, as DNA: TGTGCCAGCAGCTTCCGCCGGGGGCCCTCCGAGCAGTACTTC.

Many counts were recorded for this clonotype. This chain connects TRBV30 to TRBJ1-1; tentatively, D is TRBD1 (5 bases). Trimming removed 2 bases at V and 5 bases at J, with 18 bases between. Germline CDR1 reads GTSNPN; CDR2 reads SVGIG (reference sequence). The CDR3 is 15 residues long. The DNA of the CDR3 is TGTGCCTGGAGTTACCCGGGGGTCACGGATACTGAAGCTTTCTTT. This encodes CAWSYPGVTDTEAFF.

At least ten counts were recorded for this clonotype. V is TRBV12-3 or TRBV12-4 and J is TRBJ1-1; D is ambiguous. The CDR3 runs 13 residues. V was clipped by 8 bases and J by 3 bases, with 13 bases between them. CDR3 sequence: CASENLGYTEAFF. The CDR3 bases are TGTGCCAGCGAAAATTTAGGTTACACTGAAGCTTTCTTT.

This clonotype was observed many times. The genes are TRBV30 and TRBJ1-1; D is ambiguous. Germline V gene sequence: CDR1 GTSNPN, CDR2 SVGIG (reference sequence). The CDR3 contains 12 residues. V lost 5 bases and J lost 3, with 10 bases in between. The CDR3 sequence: CAWVVGYTEAFF. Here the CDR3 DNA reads TGTGCCTGGGTCGTAGGGTACACTGAAGCTTTCTTT.

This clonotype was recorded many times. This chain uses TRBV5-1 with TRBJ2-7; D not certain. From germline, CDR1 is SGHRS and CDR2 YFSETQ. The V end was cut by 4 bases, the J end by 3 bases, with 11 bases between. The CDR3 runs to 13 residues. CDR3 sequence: CASSTDGFYEQYF. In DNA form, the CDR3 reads TGCGCCAGCAGCACAGACGGTTTCTACGAGCAGTACTTC.

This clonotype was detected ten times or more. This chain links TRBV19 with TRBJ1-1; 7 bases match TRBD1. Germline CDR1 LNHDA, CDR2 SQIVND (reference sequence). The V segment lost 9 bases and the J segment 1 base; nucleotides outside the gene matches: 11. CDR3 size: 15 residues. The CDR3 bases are TGTGCCAGCACGACGACAGGGAAGAAGAACACTGAAGCTTTCTTT. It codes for CASTTTGKKNTEAFF.

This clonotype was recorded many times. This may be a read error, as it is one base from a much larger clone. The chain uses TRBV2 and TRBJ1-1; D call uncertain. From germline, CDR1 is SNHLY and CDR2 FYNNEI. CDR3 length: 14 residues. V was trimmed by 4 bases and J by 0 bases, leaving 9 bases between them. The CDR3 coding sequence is TGTGCCAGCAGTGTGGGCTCCATGAACACTGAAGCTTTCTTT. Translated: CASSVGSMNTEAFF.

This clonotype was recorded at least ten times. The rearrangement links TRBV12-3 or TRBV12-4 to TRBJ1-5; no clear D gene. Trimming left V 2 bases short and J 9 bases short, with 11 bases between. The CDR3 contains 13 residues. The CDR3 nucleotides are TGTGCCAGCAGTTTATCTCGAGTCTCGCCCCAGCATTTT. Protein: CASSLSRVSPQHF.

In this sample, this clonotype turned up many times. The chain's CDR3 is CASSYDGQETQYF. Written as DNA, the CDR3 is TGTGCCAGCAGTTATGACGGCCAAGAGACCCAGTACTTC. The chain uses TRBV2 and TRBJ2-5; D remains ambiguous. Germline CDR1 is SNHLY and CDR2 is FYNNEI. Trimming removed 5 bases at V and 1 base at J, with 8 bases between. The CDR3 consists of 13 residues.

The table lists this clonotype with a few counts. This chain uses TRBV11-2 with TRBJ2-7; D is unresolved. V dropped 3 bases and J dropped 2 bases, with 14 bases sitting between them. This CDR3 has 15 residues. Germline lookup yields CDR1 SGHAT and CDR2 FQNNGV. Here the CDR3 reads CASSFLRSSAYEQYF. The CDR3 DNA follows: TGTGCCAGCAGCTTCCTTCGGTCATCCGCCTACGAGCAGTACTTC. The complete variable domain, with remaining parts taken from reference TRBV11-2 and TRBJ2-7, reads EAGVAQSPRYKIIEKRQSVAFWCNPISGHATLYWYQQILGQGPKLLIQFQNNGVVDDSQLPKDRFSAERLKGVDSTLKIQPAKLEDSAVYLCASSFLRSSAYEQYFGPGTRLTVT.

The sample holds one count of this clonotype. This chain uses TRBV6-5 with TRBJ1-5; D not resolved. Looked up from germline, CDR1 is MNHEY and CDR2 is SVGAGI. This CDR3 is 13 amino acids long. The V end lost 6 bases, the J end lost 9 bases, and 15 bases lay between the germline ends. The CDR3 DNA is TGTGCCAGCAGGTACGGGATAACGGGGCCCCAGCATTTT. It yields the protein CASRYGITGPQHF.

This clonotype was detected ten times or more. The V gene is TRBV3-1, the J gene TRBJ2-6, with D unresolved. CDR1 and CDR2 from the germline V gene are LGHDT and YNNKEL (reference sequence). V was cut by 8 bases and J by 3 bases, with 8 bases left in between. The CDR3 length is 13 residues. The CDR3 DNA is TGTGCCAGCGGTGAAGGTGGGGCCAACGTCCTGACTTTC. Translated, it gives CASGEGGANVLTF. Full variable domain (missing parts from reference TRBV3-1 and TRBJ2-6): DTAVSQTPKYLVTQMGNDKSIKCEQNLGHDTMYWYKQDSKKFLKIMFSYNNKELIINETVPNRFSPKSPDKAHLNLHINSLELGDSAVYFCASGEGGANVLTFGAGSRLTVL.

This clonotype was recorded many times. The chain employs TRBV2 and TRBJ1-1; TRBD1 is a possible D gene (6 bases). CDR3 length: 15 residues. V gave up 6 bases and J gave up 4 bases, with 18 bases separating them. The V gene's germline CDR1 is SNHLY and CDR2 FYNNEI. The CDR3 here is CASRWGHQPSTEAFF. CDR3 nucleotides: TGTGCCAGCAGGTGGGGACATCAGCCGAGCACTGAAGCTTTCTTT.

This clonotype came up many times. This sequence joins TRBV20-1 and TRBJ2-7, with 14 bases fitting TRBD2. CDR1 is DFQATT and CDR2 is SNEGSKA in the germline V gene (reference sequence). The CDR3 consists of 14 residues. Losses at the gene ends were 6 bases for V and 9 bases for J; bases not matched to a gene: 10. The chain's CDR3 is CSALPGLAGALQYF. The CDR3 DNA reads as TGCAGTGCCCTACCGGGACTAGCGGGAGCGTTGCAGTACTTC.

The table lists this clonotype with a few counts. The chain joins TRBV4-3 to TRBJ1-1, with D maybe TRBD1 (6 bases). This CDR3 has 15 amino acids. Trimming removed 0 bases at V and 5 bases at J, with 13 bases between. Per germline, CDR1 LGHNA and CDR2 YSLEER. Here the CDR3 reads CASSQDSGGHTEAFF. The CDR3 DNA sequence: TGCGCCAGCAGCCAAGACTCCGGGGGGCATACTGAAGCTTTCTTT.